One sample yielded the 9 T cell receptor beta chains listed below, sequenced in a study of blood T cells in healthy people across ages. The second PCR ran roughly 7 to 12 cycles with a sample-barcoded 5' primer and J-beta primers. TCRdb passed the 5' RACE reads through MiXCR, listing each CDR3 protein once. The sample has 550,000 to 600,000 distinct CDR3 sequences, approximately 30% seen once. Sequenced: blood. The receptor source for this set is a woman in her 70s in good health.

This clonotype was recorded a few times. V gene TRBV9 combines with J gene TRBJ1-2; 7 nucleotides agree with TRBD1. Germline values: CDR1 SGDLS, CDR2 YYNGEE. V lost 1 base and J lost 6; bases outside the gene matches: 12. CDR3 size: 16 residues. The CDR3 loop reads CASSVTTGAVQDGYTF. CDR3 sequence (DNA): TGTGCCAGCAGCGTAACAACAGGGGCGGTTCAGGATGGCTACACCTTC.

The gene calls are TRBV6-1 and TRBJ1-2; TRBD1 agrees at 8 bases. The CDR3 loop spans 14 amino acids. Trimming cost V 6 bases and J 8 bases; bases outside gene matches: 11. CDR1 and CDR2 (germline): MNHNS, SASEGT. CDR3 DNA sequence: TGTGCCAGCAGCAGCGGGGCAGGGGGCTCCGGCTACACCTTC. Encoded protein: CASSSGAGGSGYTF.

V is TRBV7-9 and J is TRBJ2-2; D gene uncertain. The length of the CDR3 is 14 residues. The germline CDR1 and CDR2 sequences are SEHNR and FQNEAQ (reference sequence). Deletions cut 8 bases from V and 5 bases from J, with 15 bases between. The chain's CDR3 is CASRGRRLTGELFF. The CDR3 coding sequence is TGTGCCAGCCGCGGACGGCGGCTAACCGGGGAGCTGTTTTTT.

The V call is TRBV6-5, the J call TRBJ1-1; 9 bases are a match to TRBD1. The CDR3 has 15 amino acids. With V trimmed by 3 bases and J by 2 bases, 4 bases remained unmatched. Germline CDR1 and CDR2: MNHEY and SVGAGI. Here the CDR3 DNA reads TGTGCCAGCAGTTATGGGGACAGGGCTAACACTGAAGCTTTCTTT. Translating gives CASSYGDRANTEAFF.

This chain connects TRBV29-1 to TRBJ1-1; D perhaps matches TRBD1 (6 bases). V lost 6 bases and J lost 11, with 22 bases in between. The germline V gene has CDR1 SQVTM and CDR2 ANQGSEA. The CDR3 spans 13 residues. In DNA, the CDR3 is TGCAGCGTCGGTACTCTCCAGGGGAGGAGGGCTTTCTTT. Protein: CSVGTLQGRRAFF. Full variable domain (rest looked up from reference TRBV29-1 and TRBJ1-1): SAVISQKPSRDICQRGTSLTIQCQVDSQVTMMFWYRQQPGQSLTLIATANQGSEATYESGFVIDKFPISRPNLTFSTLTVSNMSPEDSSIYLCSVGTLQGRRAFFGQGTRLTVV.

This clonotype was observed a few times. The chain joins TRBV20-1 to TRBJ1-2; D might be TRBD1 (5 bases). The CDR3 has 13 residues. The germline V gene has CDR1 DFQATT and CDR2 SNEGSKA (reference sequence). Trimming removed 2 bases from V and 4 bases from J, with 11 bases in between. The CDR3 loop reads CSARRDGFYGYTF. CDR3 nucleotide sequence: TGCAGTGCTAGAAGGGACGGATTCTATGGCTACACCTTC.

This clonotype was detected a few times. The CDR3, as DNA: TGTGCCAGCAGGGGAGCGGGCAGCCAGTGGGAGACCCAGTACTTC. Translating gives CASRGAGSQWETQYF. This chain links TRBV6-1 with TRBJ2-5; D might be TRBD2 (6 bases). The CDR3 is 15 residues long. V was trimmed by 6 bases and J by 5 bases, leaving 19 bases between them. Germline V gives CDR1 MNHNS, CDR2 SASEGT.

The chain employs TRBV19 and TRBJ2-2; 7 bases agree with TRBD1. After removal of 6 bases from V and 7 bases from J, the junction contained 8 bases not matched to a gene. This CDR3 is 14 amino acids long. Germline V gives CDR1 LNHDA, CDR2 SQIVND (reference sequence). The CDR3 loop reads CASRTGAAGGELFF. CDR3 nucleotide sequence: TGTGCCAGTAGAACAGGGGCCGCGGGCGGGGAGCTGTTTTTT.

This clonotype was seen at least ten times. The V call is TRBV4-1, the J call TRBJ2-7; 9 nucleotides match TRBD2. The V gene end was trimmed by 1 base and the J gene end by 6 bases; junction bases not matched to a gene: 7. CDR3 length: 15 amino acids. CDR1 MGHRA and CDR2 YSYEKL come from the germline V gene. CDR3 protein: CASSQGLAGSGEQYF. For the CDR3, the DNA is TGCGCCAGCAGCCAAGGTCTAGCGGGGTCTGGCGAGCAGTACTTC.